The 26 T cell receptor beta chains presented below share a single source sample, sequenced in a study of blood T cell repertoires in COVID-19. Clones were sequenced by immunoSEQ multiplex PCR, and TCRdb holds only the in-frame ones, with some missing. The sample lists 62,000 or so clones, roughly nine tenths occurring once. The specimen sequenced was peripheral blood. These receptors all stem from a man between 45 and 60 years old with acute or convalescent COVID-19.

CDR3 bases: TGCGCCAGCAGCTTGATCTCGAACACTGAAGCTTTCTTT. Translation: CASSLISNTEAFF. The chain recombines TRBV5-1 with TRBJ1-1; D unclear. The CDR3 loop spans 13 amino acids. CDR1 is SGHRS and CDR2 is YFSETQ in the germline V gene. The ends were cut back, 1 base at V and 1 base at J, with 5 bases in the middle. The full variable domain, in which reference TRBV5-1 and TRBJ1-1 provide the parts outside the CDR3, is KAGVTQTPRYLIKTRGQQVTLSCSPISGHRSVSWYQQTPGQGLQFLFEYFSETQRNKGNFPGRFSGRQFSNSRSEMNVSTLELGDSALYLCASSLISNTEAFFGQGTRLTVV.

The chain is built from TRBV28 and TRBJ2-7, with TRBD2 as a possible D gene (6 bases). This CDR3 has 14 amino acids. The V and J ends lost 0 bases and 4 bases respectively, with 10 bases between them. Germline loops: CDR1 MDHEN, CDR2 SYDVKM. This CDR3 reads CASSLWAGTYEQYF. CDR3 DNA sequence: TGTGCCAGCAGTTTATGGGCAGGGACTTACGAGCAGTACTTC. Drawing the rest from reference TRBV28 and TRBJ2-7, the complete variable domain is DVKVTQSSRYLVKRTGEKVFLECVQDMDHENMFWYRQDPGLGLRLIYFSYDVKMKEKGDIPEGYSVSREKKERFSLILESASTNQTSMYLCASSLWAGTYEQYFGPGTRLTVT.

This chain connects TRBV9 to TRBJ1-3; D gene unclear. This CDR3 contains 14 residues. The V end lost 0 bases, the J end lost 4 bases, and 8 bases lay between the germline ends. The V gene's germline CDR1 is SGDLS and CDR2 YYNGEE. The CDR3, as DNA: TGTGCCAGCAGCGTAGCTGCGGCCGGAAACACCATATATTTT. Protein sequence: CASSVAAAGNTIYF.

This chain joins TRBV6-5 and TRBJ2-7; TRBD1 agrees at 10 bases. The CDR3 is made up of 15 amino acids. The germline CDR1 and CDR2 sequences are MNHEY and SVGAGI. J was trimmed by 2 bases and V by 6 bases; bases with no gene match: 7. In nucleotides, the CDR3 is TGTGCCAGCAGGAAAGACAGGGGGCTGGCCTACGAGCAGTACGTC. The encoded protein is CASRKDRGLAYEQYV.

The chain couples TRBV5-5 to TRBJ2-2; 9 nucleotides agree with TRBD2. Germline loops: CDR1 SGHKS, CDR2 YYEKEE (reference sequence). V shed 2 bases, J shed 7 bases, and the junction held 9 bases outside the gene matches. The CDR3 totals 16 residues. The CDR3 coding sequence is TGTGCCAGCAGCTTTAATCCTAGCGGGATGCTCGGGGAGCTGTTTTTT. Translation gives CASSFNPSGMLGELFF.

J is TRBJ1-1 and V is TRBV7-9, with 8 bases aligning to TRBD1. CDR1 and CDR2 (germline): SEHNR, FQNEAQ (reference sequence). Trimming at V came to 5 bases and at J to 5 bases, leaving 7 bases not matched to a gene. CDR3 length equals 14 residues. CDR3 nucleotides: TGTGCCAGCAGCCCCTCGGACAGGGCAACTGAAGCTTTCTTT. Protein product: CASSPSDRATEAFF.

The genes are TRBV6-5 and TRBJ1-1, with TRBD1 as a possible D gene (5 bases). The germline CDR1 and CDR2 sequences are MNHEY and SVGAGI. V lost 7 bases to trimming and J lost 3 bases, with 15 bases between them. There are 14 residues in the CDR3. CDR3 amino acids: CASTRDSLYTEAFF. The DNA of the CDR3 is TGTGCCAGCACAAGAGACAGTCTCTACACTGAAGCTTTCTTT.

The CDR3 loop is CASAPGGGLDYGYTF. CDR3 bases: TGTGCCAGCGCCCCGGGAGGCGGACTCGACTATGGCTACACCTTC. The rearrangement links TRBV5-4 to TRBJ1-2; no clear D. Deletions cut 7 bases from V and 3 bases from J, with 19 bases between. Germline lookup yields CDR1 SGHNT and CDR2 YYREEE (reference sequence). The CDR3 sequence is 15 residues long.

The V gene is TRBV10-2, the J gene TRBJ1-1; a weak D match, TRBD1 (6 bases). Germline V gene sequence: CDR1 WSHSY, CDR2 SAAADI. The CDR3 has 16 residues. Trimming left V 2 bases short and J 1 base short, with 14 bases between. CDR3 in DNA: TGCGCCAGCAGTGAGCCTTTAGGACAGCAGAACACTGAAGCTTTCTTT. This sequence encodes CASSEPLGQQNTEAFF.

The chain links TRBV7-8 to TRBJ1-5, with D perhaps TRBD1 (6 bases). CDR1 and CDR2 from the germline V gene are SGHVS and FQNEAQ. The CDR3 loop spans 13 amino acids. Trimming shortened V by 2 bases and J by 4 bases, and 6 bases separated the two germline ends. CDR3 DNA: TGTGCCAGCAGCTTACAGGGGAATCAGCCCCAGCATTTT. As protein: CASSLQGNQPQHF.

The chain is built from TRBV18 and TRBJ2-1; 11 bases line up with TRBD2. J gave up 3 bases and V 3 bases, and 4 bases lay outside the gene matches. The germline gives CDR1 KGHSH, CDR2 LQKENI. CDR3 length equals 16 residues. The CDR3 nucleotides read TGTGCCAGCTCACCGGCCGGGACTAGCGGCTACAATGAGCAGTTCTTC. Translation gives CASSPAGTSGYNEQFF.

The gene calls are TRBV7-9 and TRBJ2-5; 9 bases fit TRBD2. V gave up 1 base and J gave up 3 bases; unmatched junction bases: 3. The CDR3 runs 15 residues. Per the germline V gene, CDR1 is SEHNR and CDR2 is FQNEAQ (reference sequence). CDR3 DNA: TGTGCCAGCAGCTTAGGTATAGCGGGGGAAGAGACCCAGTACTTC. Residues: CASSLGIAGEETQYF. The full variable domain, in which reference TRBV7-9 and TRBJ2-5 provide the parts outside the CDR3, is DTGVSQNPRHKITKRGQNVTFRCDPISEHNRLYWYRQTLGQGPEFLTYFQNEAQLEKSRLLSDRFSAERPKGSFSTLEIQRTEQGDSAMYLCASSLGIAGEETQYFGPGTRLLVL.

This chain joins TRBV19 and TRBJ1-5; D is unclear. This CDR3 spans 12 amino acids. The V end lost 10 bases, the J end lost 6 bases, and 13 bases lay between the germline ends. The germline gives CDR1 LNHDA, CDR2 SQIVND (reference sequence). CDR3 sequence (DNA): TGTGCCACCCGGGCGCGGGGTCAGCCCCAGCATTTT. Translating it yields CATRARGQPQHF.

J is TRBJ2-1 and V is TRBV6-1; TRBD2 aligns across 12 bases. Germline V CDR1 and CDR2: MNHNS, SASEGT. This CDR3 has 17 residues. Losses at the gene ends were 4 bases for V and 4 bases for J; bases not matched to a gene: 8. DNA for the CDR3: TGTGCCAGCAGTGCGAATCTTGGACTAGCGGGGTACAATGAGCAGTTCTTC. This encodes CASSANLGLAGYNEQFF.

In its sample, this clone was seen a few times. The chain recombines TRBV7-3 with TRBJ1-2; 7 bases map to TRBD1. With V trimmed by 5 bases and J by 5 bases, 5 bases remained unmatched. The length of the CDR3 is 13 residues. Germline CDR1 and CDR2: SGHTA and FQGTGA. CDR3 residues: CASSRDSSYGYTF. The CDR3 DNA reads TGTGCCAGCAGCCGGGACAGCAGTTATGGCTACACCTTC. The complete variable domain, with remaining parts taken from reference TRBV7-3 and TRBJ1-2, reads GAGVSQTPSNKVTEKGKYVELRCDPISGHTALYWYRQSLGQGPEFLIYFQGTGAADDSGLPNDRFFAVRPEGSVSTLKIQRTERGDSAVYLCASSRDSSYGYTFGSGTRLTVV.

This rearrangement joins TRBV9 to TRBJ2-7; 7 nucleotides align to TRBD2. CDR1 is SGDLS and CDR2 is YYNGEE in the germline V gene. V trimming: 0 bases; J trimming: 4 bases; junction bases outside the gene matches: 10. The CDR3 totals 16 residues. This CDR3 is CASSVVRAGKKYEQYF. CDR3 sequence (DNA): TGTGCCAGCAGCGTAGTCCGAGCGGGGAAGAAATACGAGCAGTACTTC.

The chain combines TRBV5-1 with TRBJ2-2; TRBD2 matches at 10 bases. Germline CDR1 and CDR2: SGHRS and YFSETQ. The CDR3 runs to 15 residues. Trimming cost V 6 bases and J 6 bases; bases outside gene matches: 8. CDR3 protein: CASKSQREGAGELFF. The CDR3 DNA sequence: TGCGCCAGCAAGTCCCAGCGGGAGGGGGCCGGGGAGCTGTTTTTT.

The V gene is TRBV9, the J gene TRBJ1-1; possibly TRBD1 for D (6 bases). This CDR3 contains 15 residues. The V gene lost 4 bases and the J gene lost 3 bases, with 16 bases spanning the gap. The germline gives CDR1 SGDLS, CDR2 YYNGEE. Here the CDR3 DNA reads TGTGCCAGCAGCCCCTTCGTGGGGGCCCACACTGAAGCTTTCTTT. The encoded protein is CASSPFVGAHTEAFF.

The CDR3 DNA follows: TGTGCCAGCTCACCACCGAGCGGGACTATCGACAATGAGCAGTTCTTC. This codes for CASSPPSGTIDNEQFF. The chain joins TRBV18 to TRBJ2-1, with 7 bases that match TRBD2. Unmatched junction bases numbered 7, after V lost 0 bases and J lost 5 bases. CDR1 and CDR2 (germline): KGHSH, LQKENI. This CDR3 spans 16 amino acids.

V usage is TRBV28 and J usage is TRBJ2-3, with D possibly TRBD2 on 7 matching bases. The CDR3 extends over 12 amino acids. The V gene lost 8 bases and the J gene lost 5 bases, with 11 bases spanning the gap. CDR1 and CDR2 (germline): MDHEN, SYDVKM. The CDR3 DNA reads TGTGCCAGCGGGGAGGGGGGAGATACGCAGTATTTT. This translates into CASGEGGDTQYF.

The chain links TRBV6-5 to TRBJ1-1, with 10 bases identical to TRBD1. Germline V CDR1 and CDR2: MNHEY, SVGAGI. The CDR3 sequence is 14 residues long. J was trimmed by 4 bases and V by 2 bases; bases with no gene match: 1. The CDR3 DNA is TGTGCCAGCAGTTACCGGACAGGGGGCACTGAAGCTTTCTTT. This codes for CASSYRTGGTEAFF.

DNA for the CDR3: TGTGCCAGCAGCTTCCGCCATCTAGCGGGGCAGACAGATACGCAGTATTTT. Amino acid sequence: CASSFRHLAGQTDTQYF. V is TRBV7-2 and J is TRBJ2-3; TRBD2 agrees at 9 bases. The CDR3 runs to 17 residues. Germline V gene lookup returns CDR1 SGHTA and CDR2 FQGNSA. With V trimmed by 3 bases and J by 3 bases, 10 bases remained unmatched.

The chain links TRBV24-1 to TRBJ1-5, with TRBD1 identical over 7 bases. Germline values: CDR1 KGHDR, CDR2 SFDVKD. Trimming at V came to 7 bases and at J to 4 bases, leaving 6 bases not matched to a gene. There are 14 residues in the CDR3. The CDR3 region is CATSRDSINQPQHF. DNA of the CDR3: TGTGCCACCAGCCGGGACAGCATTAATCAGCCCCAGCATTTT.

The V and J genes are TRBV28 and TRBJ1-5; 7 nucleotides align to TRBD1. Trimming removed 8 bases from V and 4 bases from J; junction bases left unmatched: 5. Germline assignment: CDR1 MDHEN and CDR2 SYDVKM. The CDR3 contains 13 residues. CDR3 sequence: CASSGGSNQPQHF. CDR3 DNA: TGTGCCAGCTCAGGGGGATCAAATCAGCCCCAGCATTTT.

Note on this clone: Relative to the germline gene, one junction end is altered; a read error may explain this. The chain carries TRBV11-2 and TRBJ2-7, with 9 nucleotides matching TRBD2. CDR1 is SGHAT, CDR2 FQNNGV, per germline. CDR3 length equals 12 residues. CDR3 DNA: TGTGCCAGCAGTCCCACTAGCGGGCCACGAAGCTTC. As protein: CASSPTSGPRSF.

As concerns this clone: Mismatch with germline at one junction end may stem from a read error. The V call is TRBV5-1, the J call TRBJ1-1, with 10 bases identical to TRBD1. This CDR3 is built from 15 residues. Germline CDR1 and CDR2: SGHRS and YFSETQ. CDR3 DNA: TGCGCCAGCAGCATAGCCGGGACAGGGGTCCCTGAGGCTTTCTTT. Protein: CASSIAGTGVPEAFF.